This T cell receptor beta chain was identified during a study of shared clonotypes between healthy human individuals. Whole-study findings and limits: Sharing across four donors was highest in naive CD4 (approximately 5%) and lowest in memory CD8 (around 0.4%). Clonotype sharing among donors was thought likely to change with sequencing depth.

This clone was recorded a few times. Its antigen is as yet unknown. The study drew its donors from healthy HIV-negative adults without recent acute infections or vaccinations. V dropped 5 bases and J dropped 5 bases, with 13 bases sitting between them. This CDR3 is 12 amino acids long. CDR1 is GTSNPN and CDR2 is SVGIG in the germline V gene (reference sequence). Several immunoSEQ plates received, in even portions, the genomic DNA of each subset. Clones were read by immunoSEQ multiplex PCR, and TCRdb kept only the in-frame ones, dropping some. The repertoire includes around 1.1 million clones, around three quarters of them detected once, and over 0.8% sits in the top ten.

The source material was memory CD4+ T cells from PBMCs. Subset: CD45RA-negative fraction. V usage is TRBV30 and J usage is TRBJ2-7; tentative D call: TRBD2 (6 bases). This receptor was obtained from a man between 18 and 35 years old in good health. Some clones in this sample may be carry-over from other donors' samples. Written as DNA, the CDR3 is TGTGCCTGGGGCGGGACTCCCAACGAGCAGTACTTC. Translated: CAWGGTPNEQYF.